This TCR beta chain was sequenced for a study of graft-versus-host responses after intestinal transplantation (dated by TCRdb to about 2021). For the study in its entirety: The transplants that recipients got were multivisceral, liver-intestinal, or isolated intestinal. The cohort enrolled some 23 intestinal transplant recipients, one of whom was a retransplant, and a few patients without pretransplant specimens were excluded. Rather than being sequenced by the commercial service, samples from a few later patients were sequenced in-house on an Illumina MiSeq and processed with MiXCR. Every recipient was given anti-thymocyte globulin induction, then maintenance tacrolimus and steroids for around three years. A peak of at least 4% donor T cells among recipient peripheral blood mononuclear cells was the definition used for donor T cell macrochimerism. After intestinal transplantation, graft-versus-host and host-versus-graft alloreactive T cell clones were followed in the graft, circulation and bone marrow using bulk TCR-beta CDR3 sequencing. Alloreactive clones were identified by sequencing pre-transplant mixed lymphocyte reaction products and comparing them with unstimulated pre-transplant donor and recipient T cells.

Libraries were made using the immunoSEQ multiplex PCR assay. For most patients, genomic DNA was isolated with the Qiagen DNeasy Blood and Tissue Kit and sent frozen to Adaptive Biotechnologies for TCR sequencing. Adaptive Biotechnologies carried out high-throughput TCR-beta CDR3 sequencing of genomic DNA for most patients. The study's processing was this. Adaptive's ImmunoSEQ software supplied the TCR sequencing data for more than 15 patients, while MiXCR and VDJtools were used to process a few other patients. To correct CD4 versus CD8 sorting errors, any sequence found in both subsets at a frequency ratio below 5:1 was removed. CDR3 nucleotide sequences shared between donor and recipient were removed because the origin of such sequences could not be assigned. To count as alloreactive, a clone needed at least 2-fold expansion over unstimulated cells and a minimum CFSE-low frequency of 0.002% (template counts) or 0.001% (read counts). A clone was considered mappable if detected in the sequenced pre-transplant spleen, lymph node, or MLR CFSE-low populations of the donor or recipient. The cumulative frequency of alloreactive clones was calculated as a percentage of all sequences, weighted by copy number. TCRdb obtained this table from immuneACCESS and retained in-frame rearrangements with V and J assigned. These tables miss some clones; where compared with another copy, unresolved V genes account for less than half of the shortfall, and the remainder is unexplained. The V and J calls and clone size were taken over from that table, and D and trimming were inferred from the DNA. The sample table shows over 100,000 clones, and approximately 95% are seen once. Roughly 3.5% of the sample goes to the ten largest clones.

Taken with the paper, the label for time point translates to: cells obtained before transplantation from donor or recipient. CD3+CD4+ and CD3+CD8+ populations were FACS-sorted from unstimulated pre-transplant donor and recipient cells taken from spleen or lymph nodes. On the study overall, not on this receptor specifically: High GvH to HvG T cell clonal ratios were observed in the allografts of patients with donor T cell macrochimerism. Early after transplant, declines in HvG clones were associated with peak levels of circulating GvH clones. The relatively low number and heterogeneity of intestinal transplant patients limited the conclusions. GvH clones turned up in recipient bone marrow, with some appearing earlier in ileal mucosa or blood, a pattern consistent with an intestinal mucosal origin.

About this clone: What this receptor recognizes is not known. Base qualities are missing; no much larger clone stands one base away.

Inclusive of the bounding cysteine and phenylalanine, the CDR3 is 14 residues long. The entry retains the CDR3 DNA only, 42 bases that are in frame from base 1. V sheds 1 base and J sheds 7 bases, leaving 15 bases between their ends. Taken from the germline V gene, the CDR1 and CDR2 loops are SGHDT and YYEEEE. This chain is built from TRBV5-6 and TRBJ2-7, with a tentative D gene TRBD1 over 6 matching bases. The sequence derives from a human donor who received an intestinal transplant. The sample here was unstimulated CD8+ T cells sorted from spleen or lymph node cells, taken before intestinal transplant. The bases are TGTGCCAGCAGCTTGATACAGGGTATAGGAGAGCAGTACTTC. It specifies CASSLIQGIGEQYF.